The clone carrying this TCR beta chain has at least ten counts. Its specificity is unknown. Germline V CDR1 and CDR2: MNHNS, SASEGT. The CDR3 runs to 17 residues. Germline trimming cut 6 bases from V and 5 bases from J; bases unmatched to any gene: 6. These data belong to a study of metastatic and nonmetastatic thyroid tumors. Via MiXCR, TCRdb re-called the PCR reads. This sample yields almost 35,000 clones, of which 15% to 20% are seen a single time; 3% to 4% belongs to the top ten. The entire patient cohort was treatment-naive prior to thyroid surgery. Overall study results and limits: The reported finding was significantly higher TCR beta diversity in malignant thyroid tumors relative to benign nodules, in blood and tumor.

The chain is built from TRBV6-1 and TRBJ2-2; 16 bases are a match to TRBD2. This clonotype was sampled from a female donor with papillary thyroid cancer or a benign thyroid nodule (not recorded which). Some clones in this sample may be carry-over from other donors' samples. The sample was blood. The CDR3 DNA follows: TGTGCCAGCAGCAGGGGACTAGCGGGAGGGAGGACCGGGGAGCTGTTTTTT. This sequence encodes CASSRGLAGGRTGELFF.